This T cell receptor (beta chain) was retrieved from a study of vaccination effects on CD4 cells after COVID-19. Study outcomes and limitations: Convalescent patients numbered few in the study; early post-infection timepoints were missing entirely.

ViraFEST expansion of antigen-specific CD4+ T cells with viral peptide pools preceded sequencing. Having been cultured for about ten days, the cells underwent CD4+ T cell isolation. The vaccine recipients had no prior SARS-CoV-2 infection, with negative nucleocapsid antibodies. IL-2 medium took the place of half the medium on both days 3 and 7. TCRdb's table, derived via immunoSEQ multiplex PCR, lists solely in-frame clones and lacks some. The sample records 65,000 to 90,000 clones, about four fifths being singletons. This clone has just a few counts. The antigen is unknown. Germline CDR1 is WNHNN and CDR2 is SYGVQD (reference sequence). The V end lost 6 bases, the J end lost 9 bases, and 29 bases lay between the germline ends. The CDR3 is 17 residues long.

The rearrangement uses TRBV10-1 and TRBJ1-2; TRBD1 might be the D (6 bases). The TCR comes from a human donor who received a COVID-19 vaccine. The source material was CD4+ T cells from PBMCs cultured with SARS-CoV-2 spike peptides, sampled before COVID-19 vaccination. CDR3 DNA sequence: TGCGCCAGCAGAGCCAACCTTATAGGGGGTCCCGTTGTCAGCTACACCTTC. Translating gives CASRANLIGGPVVSYTF.